The present entry profiles one T cell receptor beta chain with its context. The data derive from a study of technical replicates of blood from several donors. Profiled with immunoSEQ multiplex PCR; TCRdb holds only in-frame clones, not every one. The table records tens of thousands of clones, roughly 94% of them present only once. The sequence was obtained from a human donor in good health. Sample: T cells isolated from PBMCs.

Here the CDR3 DNA reads TGTGCTAGTGGAATGATCCTCAGGGGAAGCTCCTACAATGAGCAGTTCTTC. Amino acids: CASGMILRGSSYNEQFF. The chain combines TRBV12-5 with TRBJ2-1; perhaps TRBD1 as D (6 bases). V was clipped by 6 bases and J by 0 bases, with 18 bases between them. CDR1 and CDR2 from the germline V gene are LGHNT and FRNRAP. The CDR3 covers 17 residues.